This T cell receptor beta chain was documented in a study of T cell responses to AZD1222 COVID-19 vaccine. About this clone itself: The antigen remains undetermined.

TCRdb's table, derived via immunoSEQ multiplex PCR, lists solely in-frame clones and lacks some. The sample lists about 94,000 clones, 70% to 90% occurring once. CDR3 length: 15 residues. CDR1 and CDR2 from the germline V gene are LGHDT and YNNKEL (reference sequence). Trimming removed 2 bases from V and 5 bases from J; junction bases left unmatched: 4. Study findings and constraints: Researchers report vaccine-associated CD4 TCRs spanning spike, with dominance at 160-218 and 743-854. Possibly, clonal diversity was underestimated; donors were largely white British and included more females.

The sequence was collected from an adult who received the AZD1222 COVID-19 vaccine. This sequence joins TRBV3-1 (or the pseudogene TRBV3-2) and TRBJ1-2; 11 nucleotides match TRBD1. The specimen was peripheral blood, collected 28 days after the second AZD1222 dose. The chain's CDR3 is CASSQQDRGPYGYTF. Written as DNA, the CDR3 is TGTGCCAGCAGCCAACAGGACAGGGGGCCGTATGGCTACACCTTC.